The 3 T cell receptor beta chains listed next were all sequenced from one sample in a study of cytomegalovirus exposure and HLA in healthy donors. In the PCR, 60 Vbeta and 13 Jbeta primers were used. Sequencing was performed with immunoSEQ multiplex PCR; in TCRdb, only in-frame clones are kept and a portion is missing. The data show some 99,000 clones, almost 75% seen once. Sequenced input: PBMCs. The source of these receptors is a man aged 35 to 55 in good health and CMV-seronegative.

The chain combines TRBV4-1 with TRBJ2-5, with 8 bases lining up with TRBD2. Germline CDR1 and CDR2: MGHRA and YSYEKL. Losses at the gene ends were 4 bases for V and 1 base for J; bases not matched to a gene: 14. There are 18 residues in the CDR3. CDR3 loop: CASSPGGLTSGTQETQYF. The CDR3 nucleotides read TGCGCCAGCAGCCCCGGGGGGCTTACTAGCGGAACCCAAGAGACCCAGTACTTC.

The V gene is TRBV4-3, the J gene TRBJ2-6, with D tentatively TRBD1 (6 bases). With 4 bases removed from V and 0 bases from J, the gap between germline ends came to 28 bases. The CDR3 totals 22 residues. Per germline, CDR1 LGHNA and CDR2 YSLEER. CDR3 sequence (DNA): TGCGCCAGCAGCCTTACCTCCCTGGGACATCAGGGGCCCTACTCTGGGGCCAACGTCCTGACTTTC. Amino acid sequence: CASSLTSLGHQGPYSGANVLTF.

This clone occurred a few times. The chain links TRBV5-6 to TRBJ1-1; TRBD1 is a possible D gene (5 bases). Germline V lookup: CDR1 SGHDT, CDR2 YYEEEE. This CDR3 spans 14 amino acids. The V and J ends lost 4 bases and 4 bases respectively, with 14 bases between them. In nucleotides, the CDR3 is TGTGCCAGCAGCGAGGGCGGGGGGGGCACTGAAGCTTTCTTT. Its translation is CASSEGGGGTEAFF.